One T cell receptor (beta chain) is described in this entry. The sample is drawn from a study of control samples from healthy donors and cancer patients. Assay: immunoSEQ multiplex PCR; the TCRdb copy retains only in-frame clones and omits some. The table includes 120,000 or so clones, around 92% detected once. This CDR3 has 15 amino acids. With 4 bases removed from V and 6 bases from J, the gap between germline ends came to 18 bases. The V gene's germline CDR1 is LNHNV and CDR2 YYDKDF (reference sequence). The chain employs TRBV15 and TRBJ1-1, with D perhaps TRBD1 (5 bases). Sequenced: PBMCs. This sequence originates from a man at least 80 years old with head and neck cancer. The CDR3 sequence: CATSTGGEGRAEAFF. The CDR3 DNA sequence: TGTGCCACCAGCACCGGGGGAGAAGGGAGGGCTGAAGCTTTCTTT.